This T cell receptor beta chain was sequenced for a study of regulatory T cells in long-lasting Graves disease. Study at large: Over 5 years of antithyroid drugs plus positive TSH receptor antibodies defined persistent Graves' disease.

Specified time point: persistent/refractory GD, antithyroid drugs over 5 years with positive TRAb. TCR sequences were obtained from RNA taken from PBMCs. Arm-PCR of CDR3 regions with iRepertoire HTBI primers generated TCR beta libraries. Using its own MiXCR run on the multiplex PCR reads, TCRdb lists one record per CDR3 protein. In the table there are more than 650,000 distinct CDR3 sequences, around 32% of which are singletons. This clonotype was detected a few times. As yet, its antigen is unknown. The germline CDR1 and CDR2 sequences are SGDLS and YYNGEE. Between the trimmed V and J ends, which lost 3 bases and 6 bases, there was a span of 19 bases. This CDR3 is 15 amino acids long. Study results and caveats: Among persistent patients, a larger number of public clonotypes were shared (approximately 3,000) than among newly diagnosed patients (around 980). The study found TRBV28, TRBJ1-2 and TRBJ2-5 favored in persistent disease.

The rearrangement links TRBV9 to TRBJ2-7; D possibly corresponds to TRBD2 (5 bases). This clonotype was sampled from a female donor with Graves disease. The sample in question was peripheral blood mononuclear cells (PBMCs), obtained when the disease was refractory, from a patient treated with antithyroid drugs. The CDR3 region is CASSAGSDRVSEQYF. The CDR3, as DNA: TGTGCCAGCAGCGCCGGTAGCGATCGGGTGTCCGAGCAGTACTTC.